This T cell receptor beta chain was observed in a study of T cells in narcolepsy. In the study overall: Healthy controls were enrolled alongside patients with narcolepsy type 1 or type 2.

Of note for this clone: No antigen is known for it.

Profiling relied on immunoSEQ multiplex PCR, and the TCRdb table lists in-frame clones only, not all of them. Of tens of thousands of clones listed, around 79% are singletons. Study results and caveats: Healthy controls reportedly lacked the autoreactive clonotypes serially found in patients' blood. HCRT-specific and TRIB2-specific autoreactive clonotypes appeared among same-patient CSF and blood CD4+ clonotypes.

CDR3 length: 14 residues. The J segment lost 3 bases and the V segment lost 9 bases, leaving 11 bases of the junction unmatched. CDR1 and CDR2 from the germline V gene are SGHRS and YFSETQ. The specimen was memory (CD45RA-) CD4+ T cells from blood. The rearrangement uses TRBV5-1 and TRBJ1-1, with TRBD1 identical over 7 bases. The clonotype originates from a human donor in good health. In nucleotides, the CDR3 is TGCGCCACTAAGACAGGGTTGAGAGACACTGAAGCTTTCTTT. Translation gives CATKTGLRDTEAFF.